Presented here are 21 T cell receptor beta chains from one specimen sequenced in a study of blood T cell repertoires in COVID-19 (dated by TCRdb to the early 2020s). Libraries were made using the immunoSEQ multiplex PCR assay. What TCRdb holds here is the immuneACCESS table cut down to in-frame rearrangements. Part of the clones is not present; checked against another copy, under half of the missing clones reflect an unresolved V gene, and the others are unexplained. In all, the sample holds about 91,000 clones, and about 90% of those were seen once. Of the sample, roughly 8.1% falls within the top ten clones. The sequenced material came from peripheral blood. The receptors stem from a woman between 70 and 85 years old with acute or convalescent COVID-19.

V usage is TRBV18 and J usage is TRBJ2-7; 8 bases are shared with TRBD2. There are 15 residues in the CDR3. Germline V gives CDR1 KGHSH, CDR2 LQKENI. V trimming: 4 bases; J trimming: 1 base; junction bases outside the gene matches: 6. The CDR3 DNA reads as TGTGCCAGCTCACAAAATAGCGGGGCGTCCTACGAGCAGTACTTC. Translating gives CASSQNSGASYEQYF. The full variable domain, its missing parts supplied by reference TRBV18 and TRBJ2-7, is NAGVMQNPRHLVRRRGQEARLRCSPMKGHSHVYWYRQLPEEGLKFMVYLQKENIIDESGMPKERFSAEFPKEGPSILRIQQVVRGDSAAYFCASSQNSGASYEQYFGPGTRLTVT.

The V and J genes are TRBV30 and TRBJ2-3; a possible D gene is TRBD2 (5 bases). The CDR3 length is 16 residues. V lost 2 bases, J lost 0 bases, and 15 bases lay in between. The germline V gene has CDR1 GTSNPN and CDR2 SVGIG (reference sequence). CDR3 nucleotide sequence: TGTGCCTGGAGTACCGAATTGAGCGGAAGCACAGATACGCAGTATTTT. It translates to CAWSTELSGSTDTQYF.

This sequence joins TRBV6-5 and TRBJ1-4; 7 bases are shared with TRBD1. Germline-derived CDR1 and CDR2 are MNHEY and SVGAGI. The CDR3 totals 13 residues. After removal of 8 bases from V and 7 bases from J, the junction contained 7 bases not matched to a gene. Written as DNA, the CDR3 is TGTGCCAGCGCCCAGGGGGGTGGTGAAAAACTGTTTTTT. It encodes CASAQGGGEKLFF.

The chain has TRBV5-6 and TRBJ2-6, with a tentative D call TRBD2 (6 bases). V lost 1 base to trimming and J lost 0 bases, with 17 bases between them. Per germline, CDR1 SGHDT and CDR2 YYEEEE. The CDR3 runs 19 residues. Here the CDR3 reads CASSLYFGGAPSGANVLTF. The CDR3 DNA reads as TGTGCCAGCAGCTTGTACTTCGGGGGAGCACCCTCTGGGGCCAACGTCCTGACTTTC.

This chain connects TRBV18 to TRBJ1-3, with TRBD1 matching over 8 bases. V dropped 3 bases and J dropped 0; count of bases not matched to a gene: 13. From germline, CDR1 is KGHSH and CDR2 LQKENI. The CDR3 loop spans 19 amino acids. The CDR3 loop reads CASSPVPGTGSSSGNTIYF. CDR3 sequence (DNA): TGTGCCAGCTCACCGGTCCCCGGGACAGGATCAAGCTCTGGAAACACCATATATTTT.

The rearrangement joins TRBV2 to TRBJ2-1; D call uncertain. V was trimmed by 7 bases and J by 1 base, leaving 11 bases between them. The CDR3 is made up of 14 amino acids. The germline V gene encodes CDR1 SNHLY and CDR2 FYNNEI. CDR3 residues: CASTPGYSYNEQFF. Written as DNA, the CDR3 is TGTGCCAGCACTCCGGGTTATTCCTACAATGAGCAGTTCTTC.

The chain recombines TRBV10-3 with TRBJ2-7, with a weak D call TRBD1 (5 bases). V was pared by 7 bases and J by 9 bases, with 16 bases between. This CDR3 comprises 12 residues. Germline CDR1 reads ENHRY; CDR2 reads SYGVKD. The DNA for the CDR3 is TGTGCCATCACCGATTCCGGACAAGTGCAGTACTTC. Residues: CAITDSGQVQYF.

This clone was recorded a few times. This chain connects TRBV6-2 or TRBV6-3 to TRBJ2-7; tentatively, D is TRBD2 (6 bases). CDR1 and CDR2 (germline): MNHEY, SVGEGT. The CDR3 contains 14 residues. The V gene lost 2 bases and the J gene lost 6 bases, with 14 bases spanning the gap. The CDR3 nucleotides read TGTGCCAGCAGTTACAGGGGCGGGGTGGGCGAGCAGTACTTC. Its protein is CASSYRGGVGEQYF.

This rearrangement joins TRBV10-3 to TRBJ2-3, with 9 bases aligning to TRBD2. Losses at the gene ends were 7 bases for V and 4 bases for J; bases not matched to a gene: 6. Germline CDR1 reads ENHRY; CDR2 reads SYGVKD. CDR3 size: 14 residues. CDR3 sequence (DNA): TGTGCCATCAACGGCGGGGGGGCTTCAGATACGCAGTATTTT. This encodes CAINGGGASDTQYF.

This rearrangement joins TRBV18 to TRBJ2-5; D gene ambiguous. CDR1 is KGHSH and CDR2 is LQKENI in the germline V gene. The germline V and J ends were trimmed by 5 bases and 2 bases, with 9 bases remaining between them. The CDR3 is made up of 13 amino acids. The CDR3 loop reads CASSRQAQETQYF. CDR3 nucleotides: TGTGCCAGCTCAAGGCAGGCACAAGAGACCCAGTACTTC.

This chain connects TRBV5-5 to TRBJ1-6, with D perhaps TRBD1 (6 bases). Trimming took 4 bases from V and 2 from J, leaving 10 bases between them. The CDR3 is made up of 15 amino acids. Germline CDR1 reads SGHKS; CDR2 reads YYEKEE (reference sequence). CDR3 residues: CASSRGQTYNSPLHF. CDR3 in DNA: TGTGCCAGCAGCAGAGGACAGACCTATAATTCACCCCTCCACTTT. Full variable domain (missing parts from reference TRBV5-5 and TRBJ1-6): DAGVTQSPTHLIKTRGQQVTLRCSPISGHKSVSWYQQVLGQGPQFIFQYYEKEERGRGNFPDRFSARQFPNYSSELNVNALLLGDSALYLCASSRGQTYNSPLHFGNGTRLTVT.

The CDR3 DNA is TGTGCCAGCAGCCACTCGACAGGGGGCGATGAGCAGTTCTTC. Its protein product is CASSHSTGGDEQFF. The chain is built from TRBV7-8 and TRBJ2-1; 10 positions match TRBD1. J was trimmed by 8 bases and V by 5 bases; bases with no gene match: 6. CDR3 size: 14 residues. CDR1 is SGHVS, CDR2 FQNEAQ, per germline.

V usage is TRBV2 and J usage is TRBJ2-7; 11 nucleotides match TRBD1. The CDR3 is 14 residues long. Germline V CDR1 and CDR2: SNHLY, FYNNEI. J lost 5 bases, V lost 6 bases, and 6 bases had no gene match. The CDR3 is CASRAGQGAHEQYF. CDR3 DNA sequence: TGTGCCAGCAGGGCTGGACAGGGGGCACACGAGCAGTACTTC.

The J gene is TRBJ1-2, the V gene TRBV5-1; D is possibly TRBD1 (6 bases). Germline assignment: CDR1 SGHRS and CDR2 YFSETQ. The V end was cut by 0 bases, the J end by 7 bases, with 16 bases between. This CDR3 is 15 amino acids long. CDR3 DNA sequence: TGCGCCAGCAGCTTGGACCTGACAGGCTCGCTTGGCTACACCTTC. It is translated as CASSLDLTGSLGYTF.

The chain carries TRBV5-1 and TRBJ2-5; 9 bases fit TRBD1. The CDR3 length is 20 residues. V was pared by 0 bases and J by 5 bases, with 20 bases of the junction left unmatched. CDR1 and CDR2 (germline): SGHRS, YFSETQ. In DNA form, the CDR3 reads TGCGCCAGCAGCTTGGGGTGGCCGGGGGTCGGACAGGGGTTTTTGGAGACCCAGTACTTC. Translated: CASSLGWPGVGQGFLETQYF. The full variable domain, its missing parts supplied by reference TRBV5-1 and TRBJ2-5, is KAGVTQTPRYLIKTRGQQVTLSCSPISGHRSVSWYQQTPGQGLQFLFEYFSETQRNKGNFPGRFSGRQFSNSRSEMNVSTLELGDSALYLCASSLGWPGVGQGFLETQYFGPGTRLLVL.

The chain employs TRBV7-3 and TRBJ2-6; D gene unclear. V shed 0 bases and J shed 1 base, with 7 bases lying between them. CDR1 is SGHTA and CDR2 is FQGTGA in the germline V gene. CDR3 length: 16 residues. The CDR3 sequence: CASSLTATSGANVLTF. Here the CDR3 DNA reads TGTGCCAGCAGCTTAACGGCGACTTCTGGGGCCAACGTCCTGACTTTC.

The chain combines TRBV19 with TRBJ2-1; 9 nucleotides agree with TRBD2. Trimming removed 0 bases from V and 7 bases from J; junction bases left unmatched: 4. This CDR3 has 15 amino acids. Germline-derived CDR1 and CDR2 are LNHDA and SQIVND (reference sequence). CDR3 bases: TGTGCCAGTAGTATAGATGGTAGCGGGAGTAATGAGCAGTTCTTC. Its protein is CASSIDGSGSNEQFF.

The gene calls are TRBV7-6 and TRBJ2-2; 8 bases match TRBD2. V gave up 0 bases and J gave up 5 bases; unmatched junction bases: 14. Germline V gives CDR1 SGHVS, CDR2 FNYEAQ. The CDR3 has 19 residues. The CDR3 sequence is CASSLAPASSGRKTGELFF. For the CDR3, the DNA is TGTGCCAGCAGCTTAGCTCCAGCTTCTAGCGGGCGAAAGACCGGGGAGCTGTTTTTT.

The rearrangement links TRBV15 to TRBJ1-2, with 9 bases fitting TRBD1. V dropped 4 bases and J dropped 5; count of bases not matched to a gene: 5. The CDR3 loop spans 14 amino acids. The V gene's germline CDR1 is LNHNV and CDR2 YYDKDF (reference sequence). As DNA, the CDR3 is TGTGCCACCAGCACGCCGGGACAGGGTTATGGCTACACCTTC. Its protein product is CATSTPGQGYGYTF.

This chain uses TRBV6-5 with TRBJ1-1, with D tentatively TRBD1 (5 bases). The CDR3 loop spans 15 amino acids. Deletions cut 7 bases from V and 4 bases from J, with 19 bases between. CDR1 and CDR2 (germline): MNHEY, SVGAGI. CDR3 in amino acids: CASKAPSGTGTEAFF. CDR3 nucleotides: TGTGCCAGCAAAGCCCCCTCCGGGACTGGCACTGAAGCTTTCTTT.

The chain joins TRBV2 to TRBJ2-7, with D possibly being TRBD1 (5 bases). This CDR3 has 15 residues. Germline CDR1 reads SNHLY; CDR2 reads FYNNEI. Trimming took 1 base from V and 2 from J, leaving 12 bases between them. The CDR3 loop reads CASSEEFGRAYEQYF. The CDR3 region has the DNA TGTGCCAGCAGTGAAGAGTTCGGCAGGGCCTACGAGCAGTACTTC.